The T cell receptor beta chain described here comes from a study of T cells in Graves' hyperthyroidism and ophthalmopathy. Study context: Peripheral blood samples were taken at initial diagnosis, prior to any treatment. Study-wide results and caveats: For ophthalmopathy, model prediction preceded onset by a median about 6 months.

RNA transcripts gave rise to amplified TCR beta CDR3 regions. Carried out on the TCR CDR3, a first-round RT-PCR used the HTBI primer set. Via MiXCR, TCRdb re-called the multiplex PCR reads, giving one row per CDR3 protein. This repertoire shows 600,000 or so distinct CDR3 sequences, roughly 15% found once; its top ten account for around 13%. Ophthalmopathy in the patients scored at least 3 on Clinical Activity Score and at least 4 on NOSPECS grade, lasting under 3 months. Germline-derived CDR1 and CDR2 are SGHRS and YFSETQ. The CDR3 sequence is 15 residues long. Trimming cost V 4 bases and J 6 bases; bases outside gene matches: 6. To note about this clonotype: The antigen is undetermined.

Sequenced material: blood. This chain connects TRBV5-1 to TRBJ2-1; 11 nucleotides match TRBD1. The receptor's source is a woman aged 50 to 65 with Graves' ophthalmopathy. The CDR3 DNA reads TGCGCCAGCAGCGTCCGGGACAGGGGGAGCAATGAGCAGTTCTTC. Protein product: CASSVRDRGSNEQFF.